This TCR beta chain comes out of a study of Ad26.COV2.S vaccination and SARS-CoV-2 variants. Study overall: Enrollment placed the donor in the COV1001 Ad26.COV2.S trial arm. Ad26.COV2.S given intramuscularly, once or twice 56 days apart.

Assay: immunoSEQ multiplex PCR; the TCRdb copy retains only in-frame clones and omits some. The data contain about 380,000 clones, about 83% of them singletons. Note on this clone: What it binds is not known.

The CDR3 has 13 amino acids. The V end lost 7 bases, the J end lost 2 bases, and 11 bases lay between the germline ends. Per the germline V gene, CDR1 is LNHDA and CDR2 is SQIVND (reference sequence). Study-wide findings and caveats: CD8+ and CD4+ T cells specific for spike reportedly responded with substantial breadth after vaccination.

Treatment described: roughly 19 received Ad26.COV2.S at low or high dose, single or two shots; about five received placebo; per-sample allocation not given. The study sampled participants on day 63 after the first vaccine or placebo injection. An 18-55-year-old adult in Boston served as donor. Sample: peripheral blood, taken in a trial of Ad26.COV2.S vaccine versus placebo. The rearrangement joins TRBV19 to TRBJ1-1, with D tentatively TRBD1 (5 bases). The TCR was taken from a person between 18 and 65 years old who received the Ad26.COV2.S COVID-19 vaccine or a placebo. CDR3 in DNA: TGTGCCAGTACCTACAGGACCAACACTGAAGCTTTCTTT. Protein sequence: CASTYRTNTEAFF.